This TCR beta chain was retrieved from a study of early T cells in non-severe SARS-CoV-2 infection. Study-wide context: Unpaired chains resulted from sequencing bulk RNA of unsorted whole blood.

General study points: Anti-spike CD8 specificities were favored by VDJdb matching, whose results missed private and CD4 specificities.

The library protocol tagged individual cDNA molecules with unique molecular identifiers. MiXCR was run by TCRdb on the 5' RACE reads, yielding one entry per CDR3 protein. The sample lists about 99,000 distinct CDR3 sequences; about 15% were seen once. J was trimmed by 2 bases and V by 4 bases; bases with no gene match: 4. Germline V CDR1 and CDR2: SGHRS, YFSETQ. The CDR3 is 15 residues long. This clonotype was found many times. Its specificity is unknown. This rearrangement joins TRBV5-1 to TRBJ1-2; 11 bases agree with TRBD1. The sequencing input was whole blood. This TCR came from an adult who was a healthcare worker with PCR-confirmed SARS-CoV-2 infection or an uninfected control (not recorded which). The CDR3 protein is CASSPGTGGNYGYTF. In nucleotides, the CDR3 is TGCGCCAGCAGCCCAGGGACAGGGGGAAACTATGGCTACACCTTC.